The 2 T cell receptor beta chains below were found in one sample sequenced in a study of beta chain features in type 1 diabetes. These receptors' antigens are unknown. The authors reverse transcribed all of the isolated RNA, so sequencing captured expressed TCRB transcripts. Profiling relied on immunoSEQ multiplex PCR, and the TCRdb table lists in-frame clones only, not all of them. The data hold about 270,000 clones, with more than 13% observed a single time. Study observations and caveats: Shorter TCRB CDR3s, moderately but significantly so, were found in Type 1 diabetes patients in all four CD4+ subsets.

Sequencing used naive CD4+ T cells from blood. The receptor source for this set is a man under 40 with type 1 diabetes.

J is TRBJ2-7 and V is TRBV18, with D possibly TRBD2 on 5 matching bases. V lost 1 base, J lost 0 bases, and 10 bases lay in between. The CDR3 runs 15 residues. Germline CDR1 is KGHSH and CDR2 is LQKENI. This CDR3 is CASSPQDGNSYEQYF. DNA of the CDR3: TGTGCCAGCTCACCACAGGACGGGAACTCCTACGAGCAGTACTTC.

This clone has only one observation. V gene TRBV11-1 combines with J gene TRBJ2-5; 8 bases fit TRBD1. Per the germline V gene, CDR1 is SGHAT and CDR2 is FQDESV (reference sequence). The CDR3 length is 15 residues. The ends lost 4 bases at V and 1 base at J; junction bases unmatched: 5. The CDR3 region has the DNA TGTGCCAGCAGCTCCGGGACAGGAATCCAAGAGACCCAGTACTTC. Residues: CASSSGTGIQETQYF.